Listed here are 20 T cell receptor beta chains from one sample, sequenced in a study of T-cell reconstitution after alpha-beta-depleted transplantation in children. TCRbeta library preparation incorporated unique molecular identifiers. Each CDR3 protein gets one entry after TCRdb re-called the PCR reads with MiXCR. The sample lists about 500,000 distinct CDR3 sequences, about 30% occurring once. The sequenced sample was PBMCs from the stem cell graft donor, obtained from the stem cell graft. The receptors here all came from a human donor who donated a stem cell graft to a child with aplastic anemia.

V usage is TRBV10-3 and J usage is TRBJ1-1; the match to TRBD1 covers 11 bases. The V segment lost 8 bases and the J segment 7 bases; nucleotides outside the gene matches: 15. Germline V lookup: CDR1 ENHRY, CDR2 SYGVKD. The CDR3 runs to 16 residues. CDR3 DNA: TGTGCCATCCGGGAGGGGTCAGGACAGGGGGCCATTGAAGCTTTCTTT. As protein: CAIREGSGQGAIEAFF.

J is TRBJ2-5 and V is TRBV6-1, with D possibly being TRBD2 (6 bases). Germline lookup yields CDR1 MNHNS and CDR2 SASEGT. This CDR3 is 12 amino acids long. Between the trimmed V and J ends, which lost 8 bases and 2 bases, there was a span of 9 bases. The CDR3 nucleotides are TGTGCCAGCCGTGGGACTCAAGAGACCCAGTACTTC. It codes for CASRGTQETQYF.

This clonotype turned up a few times. The V call is TRBV27, the J call TRBJ1-2, with D possibly matching TRBD1 (6 bases). Germline CDR1 is MNHEY and CDR2 is SMNVEV (reference sequence). This CDR3 spans 12 amino acids. The V end was cut by 7 bases, the J end by 6 bases, with 12 bases between. The CDR3 coding sequence is TGTGCCAGCAAGAGGGGGATCGATGGCTACACCTTC. Its translation: CASKRGIDGYTF.

This clonotype was observed a few times. V usage is TRBV12-3 or TRBV12-4 and J usage is TRBJ2-1, with TRBD2 matching over 13 bases. Losses at the gene ends were 5 bases for V and 8 bases for J; bases not matched to a gene: 9. This CDR3 spans 16 amino acids. CDR3 amino acids: CASSPRTSGRVYEQFF. CDR3 sequence (DNA): TGTGCCAGCAGTCCCCGAACTAGCGGGAGGGTTTATGAGCAGTTCTTC.

The genes are TRBV6-1 and TRBJ1-1, with TRBD1 as a possible D gene (5 bases). Germline CDR1 is MNHNS and CDR2 is SASEGT. Trimming removed 9 bases from V and 0 bases from J, with 20 bases in between. There are 16 residues in the CDR3. The DNA for the CDR3 is TGTGCCAGTACATCGGTTCGACGGGGGATGAACACTGAAGCTTTCTTT. It yields the protein CASTSVRRGMNTEAFF.

The V and J genes are TRBV20-1 and TRBJ1-5, with D perhaps matching TRBD1 (5 bases). CDR3 length equals 13 residues. The V gene's germline CDR1 is DFQATT and CDR2 SNEGSKA (reference sequence). V dropped 6 bases and J dropped 6 bases, with 15 bases sitting between them. The CDR3 spells CSAVAVGRQPQHF. The CDR3 DNA reads as TGCAGTGCCGTTGCGGTGGGGCGTCAGCCCCAGCATTTT.

V gene TRBV6-5 combines with J gene TRBJ1-1; the match to TRBD1 covers 8 bases. The CDR3 covers 13 residues. The V gene's germline CDR1 is MNHEY and CDR2 SVGAGI. Losses at the gene ends were 2 bases for V and 4 bases for J; bases not matched to a gene: 0. The DNA of the CDR3 is TGTGCCAGCAGTTACGACAGGGGCACTGAAGCTTTCTTT. It translates to CASSYDRGTEAFF.

This rearrangement joins TRBV12-3 or TRBV12-4 to TRBJ2-1; TRBD2 matches at 11 bases. J gave up 13 bases and V 7 bases, and 18 bases lay outside the gene matches. The CDR3 length is 16 residues. This CDR3 reads CASTLRSGLAGPIQFF. The DNA of the CDR3 is TGTGCCAGCACCTTGAGGTCAGGACTAGCGGGTCCCATCCAGTTCTTC.

This rearrangement joins TRBV5-4 to TRBJ2-7, with D perhaps matching TRBD1 (6 bases). The CDR3 has 13 amino acids. V was trimmed by 4 bases and J by 3 bases, leaving 11 bases between them. Germline CDR1 SGHNT, CDR2 YYREEE (reference sequence). The CDR3 region is CASSHRAGYEQYF. CDR3 in DNA: TGTGCCAGCAGCCACAGGGCTGGCTACGAGCAGTACTTC.

The chain links TRBV12-3 or TRBV12-4 to TRBJ2-3; no reliable D call. With 5 bases removed from V and 2 bases from J, the gap between germline ends came to 17 bases. This CDR3 has 16 amino acids. The CDR3: CASSPRTMLTTDTQYF. CDR3 nucleotide sequence: TGTGCCAGCAGTCCCCGGACGATGTTGACCACAGATACGCAGTATTTT.

This clonotype has only a few counts. The V gene is TRBV28, the J gene TRBJ1-2; TRBD1 matches 9 bases. The CDR3 totals 15 residues. The ends lost 5 bases at V and 7 bases at J; junction bases unmatched: 11. Per the germline V gene, CDR1 is MDHEN and CDR2 is SYDVKM. CDR3 residues: CASSAYGQGRSGYTF. The CDR3 nucleotides are TGTGCCAGCAGTGCCTACGGACAGGGGCGTAGTGGCTACACCTTC.

The rearrangement links TRBV29-1 to TRBJ1-2; no definite D call. Germline lookup yields CDR1 SQVTM and CDR2 ANQGSEA. The CDR3 length is 13 residues. Trimming removed 2 bases at V and 2 bases at J, with 9 bases between. CDR3 residues: CSVERVLNYGYTF. The CDR3 DNA sequence: TGCAGCGTTGAACGGGTTCTCAACTATGGCTACACCTTC. Full variable domain (rest looked up from reference TRBV29-1 and TRBJ1-2): SAVISQKPSRDICQRGTSLTIQCQVDSQVTMMFWYRQQPGQSLTLIATANQGSEATYESGFVIDKFPISRPNLTFSTLTVSNMSPEDSSIYLCSVERVLNYGYTFGSGTRLTVV.

The chain employs TRBV6-2 or TRBV6-3 and TRBJ2-5; TRBD2 is a possible D gene (5 bases). V was pared by 6 bases and J by 1 base, with 18 bases between. The CDR3 contains 16 residues. Per germline, CDR1 MNHEY and CDR2 SVGEGT. CDR3 sequence reads: CASRLYRPGTQETQYF. For the CDR3, the DNA is TGTGCCAGCAGACTTTACCGCCCGGGAACCCAAGAGACCCAGTACTTC.

The genes are TRBV15 and TRBJ2-2; D is possibly TRBD1 or TRBD2 (5 bases each). The CDR3 extends over 12 amino acids. V lost 3 bases to trimming and J lost 6 bases, with 5 bases between them. Germline loops: CDR1 LNHNV, CDR2 YYDKDF (reference sequence). The CDR3 reads CATSRGAGELFF. Here the CDR3 DNA reads TGTGCCACCAGCAGGGGGGCCGGGGAGCTGTTTTTT.

V is TRBV10-3 and J is TRBJ2-7; D ambiguous. V was pared by 0 bases and J by 2 bases, with 5 bases between. CDR1 is ENHRY and CDR2 is SYGVKD in the germline V gene. The CDR3 runs 13 residues. CDR3 nucleotides: TGTGCCATCAGTGAGTCTGCCGCCTACGAGCAGTACTTC. It translates to CAISESAAYEQYF.

This chain uses TRBV20-1 with TRBJ1-2, with no clear D. Trimming stripped 5 bases from V and 4 bases from J, with 14 bases between. This CDR3 is 13 amino acids long. The germline V gene encodes CDR1 DFQATT and CDR2 SNEGSKA (reference sequence). For the CDR3, the DNA is TGCAGTGCTCCTCGCACAGCCCCCTATGGCTACACCTTC. It encodes CSAPRTAPYGYTF.

The V call is TRBV18, the J call TRBJ2-7; perhaps TRBD2 as D (5 bases). The CDR3 length is 15 residues. Germline values: CDR1 KGHSH, CDR2 LQKENI. The V end was cut by 2 bases, the J end by 2 bases, with 13 bases between. The CDR3 region has the DNA TGTGCCAGCTCACCAGGCAGCGGCAGAGCCTACGAGCAGTACGTC. It translates to CASSPGSGRAYEQYV.

This rearrangement joins TRBV20-1 to TRBJ2-3; 7 bases align to TRBD1. The CDR3 is 15 residues long. CDR1 is DFQATT, CDR2 SNEGSKA, per germline (reference sequence). V was clipped by 5 bases and J by 4 bases; unmatched bases: 12. The CDR3 loop is CSAPSGTASSDTQYF. CDR3 bases: TGCAGTGCTCCCTCAGGGACAGCTTCCTCAGATACGCAGTATTTT.

V usage is TRBV5-6 and J usage is TRBJ2-5, with 9 nucleotides matching TRBD1. The CDR3 is 15 residues long. Germline CDR1 and CDR2: SGHDT and YYEEEE. The ends lost 0 bases at V and 4 bases at J; junction bases unmatched: 4. DNA for the CDR3: TGTGCCAGCAGCTTGGGGACAGGGGCACGAGAGACCCAGTACTTC. Residues: CASSLGTGARETQYF.

This clonotype turned up a few times. J is TRBJ1-3 and V is TRBV7-9; D remains unclear. Germline V CDR1 and CDR2: SEHNR, FQNEAQ (reference sequence). Trimming took off 3 bases at V and 0 bases at J, with 9 bases between the two ends. The CDR3 contains 15 residues. The CDR3 loop reads CASSLELSSGNTIYF. CDR3 sequence (DNA): TGTGCCAGCAGCTTGGAACTAAGCTCTGGAAACACCATATATTTT.